The following is a T cell receptor (beta chain) sequence with its context. Antigen: not known. This specimen belongs to a study of vaccination and CD4 T cells after COVID-19. Looking at the study overall: Participants were administered two doses of either the BNT162b2 or the mRNA-1273 vaccine.

Germline assignment: CDR1 WNHNN and CDR2 SYGVQD (reference sequence). V dropped 6 bases and J dropped 3 bases, with 17 bases sitting between them. This CDR3 has 15 amino acids. With the Oncomine TCR Beta short-read assay, DNA from cultured CD4+ T cells was sequenced. From the PCR reads, TCRdb called clonotypes with MiXCR, one entry per CDR3 protein. The data contain roughly 10,000 distinct CDR3 sequences, 69% of them singletons. Treatment here: roughly ten-day PBMC culture with coronavirus spike peptide pools or control peptides (ViraFEST assay). This clonotype originated in a human donor who had recovered from COVID-19. The chain uses TRBV10-1 and TRBJ2-5; TRBD1 might be the D (8 bases). Sequenced material: CD4+ T cells from blood, cultured in vitro. The CDR3 loop is CASSASGQGKETQYF. Here the CDR3 DNA reads TGCGCCAGCAGCGCTAGCGGACAGGGCAAAGAGACCCAGTACTTC.